This record looks at one T cell receptor beta chain sequence and its context. Its specificity is unknown. The sample belongs to a study of shared clonotypes between healthy human individuals. Study-wide points: Clonotype sharing across donors was expected to vary with sequencing depth. Donor scarcity curtailed the genetic and exposure-history diversity represented herein.

The quantity of DNA used in unsorted PBMC replicate PCRs was around 300 ng, corresponding to tens of thousands of T cell genomes. In the original workflow: With immunoSEQ giving junction-only sequences and no quality scores, filtering differed. Profiling relied on immunoSEQ multiplex PCR, and the TCRdb table lists in-frame clones only, not all of them. The V and J calls and clone size are taken from that table; D and trimming were inferred from the DNA. The sample records some 480,000 clones, roughly 78% being singletons. The receptor's source is a woman aged 35 to 49 in good health. Some clones in this sample may be carry-over from other donors' samples. The sample comprised PBMCs.

CDR3 in amino acids: CASSLARTGTSGTNEQFF. The CDR3 coding sequence is TGTGCCAGCAGCTTAGCCCGAACCGGGACTAGCGGGACCAATGAGCAGTTCTTC. The genes are TRBV11-2 and TRBJ2-1; 13 bases align to TRBD2. The CDR3 runs 18 residues. Trimming cost V 1 base and J 6 bases; bases outside gene matches: 9. Germline V CDR1 and CDR2: SGHAT, FQNNGV. Complete variable domain (other parts from reference TRBV11-2 and TRBJ2-1): EAGVAQSPRYKIIEKRQSVAFWCNPISGHATLYWYQQILGQGPKLLIQFQNNGVVDDSQLPKDRFSAERLKGVDSTLKIQPAKLEDSAVYLCASSLARTGTSGTNEQFFGPGTRLTVL.